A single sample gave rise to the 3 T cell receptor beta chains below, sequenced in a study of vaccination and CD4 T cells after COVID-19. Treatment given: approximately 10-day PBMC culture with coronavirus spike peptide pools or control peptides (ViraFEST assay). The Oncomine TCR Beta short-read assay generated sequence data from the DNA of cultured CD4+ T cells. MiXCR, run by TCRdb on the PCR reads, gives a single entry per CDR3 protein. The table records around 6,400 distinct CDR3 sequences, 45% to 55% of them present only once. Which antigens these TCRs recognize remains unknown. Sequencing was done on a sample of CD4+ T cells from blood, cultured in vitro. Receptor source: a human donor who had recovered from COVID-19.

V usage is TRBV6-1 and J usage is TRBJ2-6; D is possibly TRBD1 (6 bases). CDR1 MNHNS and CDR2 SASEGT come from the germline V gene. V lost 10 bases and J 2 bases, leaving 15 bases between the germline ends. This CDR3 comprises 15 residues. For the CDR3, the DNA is TGTGCCACCTACCCCAGGGGCCCTGGGGCCAACGTCCTGACTTTC. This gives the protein CATYPRGPGANVLTF.

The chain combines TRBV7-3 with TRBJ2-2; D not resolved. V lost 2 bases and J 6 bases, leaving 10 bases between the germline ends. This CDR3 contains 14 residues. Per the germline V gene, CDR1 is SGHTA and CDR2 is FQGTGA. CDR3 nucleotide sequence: TGTGCCAGCAGCTTATTCGGTTTGTCCGGGGAGCTGTTTTTT. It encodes CASSLFGLSGELFF.

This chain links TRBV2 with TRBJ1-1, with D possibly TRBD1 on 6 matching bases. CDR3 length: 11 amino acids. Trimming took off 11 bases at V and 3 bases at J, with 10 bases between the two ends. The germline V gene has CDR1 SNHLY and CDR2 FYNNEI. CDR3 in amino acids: CAGTGYTEAFF. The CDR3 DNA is TGTGCCGGCACAGGGTACACTGAAGCTTTCTTT.